The 10 T cell receptor beta chains below all came from one sample that was sequenced in a study of memory CD4+ T cells and cytomegalovirus serostatus. Single viable CD3+CD4+CD8-CD45RO+ cells were sorted as the memory CD4+ T cells. Sequenced by immunoSEQ multiplex PCR; TCRdb stores in-frame clones only, minus some. The data hold over 65,000 clones, with about 73% observed a single time. The sequencing input was memory CD4+ T cells from blood. These receptors originate from an adult in good health and CMV-seropositive.

This clone is a singleton in its sample. In nucleotides, the CDR3 is TGTGCCAGCAGCTTAAGGCTTTCGAACACCGGGGAGCTGTTTTTT. This codes for CASSLRLSNTGELFF. The chain is built from TRBV11-3 and TRBJ2-2, with D unresolved. The CDR3 is 15 amino acids. Deletions cut 2 bases from V and 0 bases from J, with 7 bases between. Looked up from germline, CDR1 is SGHNT and CDR2 is YENEEA.

This rearrangement joins TRBV14 to TRBJ1-1; 10 positions agree with TRBD1. From germline, CDR1 is SGHDN and CDR2 FVKESK. The V gene end was trimmed by 1 base and the J gene end by 10 bases; junction bases not matched to a gene: 3. The CDR3 has 13 residues. In DNA, the CDR3 is TGTGCCAGCAGCCAAGCCCGACAGGGGGCAGCTTTCTTT. This codes for CASSQARQGAAFF.

This chain joins TRBV25-1 and TRBJ1-3; D is undetermined. The CDR3 extends over 13 amino acids. Looked up from germline, CDR1 is MGHDK and CDR2 is SYGVNS. V shed 5 bases and J shed 6 bases, with 11 bases lying between them. CDR3: CASSPGVPNTIYF. The DNA for the CDR3 is TGTGCCAGCAGTCCCGGCGTCCCAAACACCATATATTTT.

The J gene is TRBJ2-7, the V gene TRBV18; D is possibly TRBD1 or TRBD2 (5 bases each). Trimming cost V 5 bases and J 0 bases, with 11 bases left between them. The CDR3 runs to 14 residues. Germline V CDR1 and CDR2: KGHSH, LQKENI. The CDR3 DNA reads as TGTGCCAGCTCAAGGGACCAGACCTCCTACGAGCAGTACGTC. This codes for CASSRDQTSYEQYV.

The chain employs TRBV29-1 and TRBJ1-2; no definite D call. The length of the CDR3 is 14 residues. With 0 bases removed from V and 8 bases from J, the gap between germline ends came to 16 bases. Germline V CDR1 and CDR2: SQVTM, ANQGSEA. DNA of the CDR3: TGCAGCGTTGAAGATCTGGTTTGGACCGCGGGCTACACCTTC. Residues: CSVEDLVWTAGYTF. The full variable domain, in which reference TRBV29-1 and TRBJ1-2 provide the parts outside the CDR3, is SAVISQKPSRDICQRGTSLTIQCQVDSQVTMMFWYRQQPGQSLTLIATANQGSEATYESGFVIDKFPISRPNLTFSTLTVSNMSPEDSSIYLCSVEDLVWTAGYTFGSGTRLTVV.

The chain couples TRBV10-3 to TRBJ2-4; TRBD1 is a possible D gene (6 bases). Between the trimmed V and J ends, which lost 3 bases and 8 bases, there was a span of 14 bases. The CDR3 has 14 residues. The germline V gene encodes CDR1 ENHRY and CDR2 SYGVKD. The CDR3 coding sequence is TGTGCCATCAGTGAATCAGGGGATTCTGACATTCAGTACTTC. It specifies CAISESGDSDIQYF.

This chain links TRBV6-1 with TRBJ1-4; possibly TRBD1 for D (5 bases). Germline lookup yields CDR1 MNHNS and CDR2 SASEGT. V was shortened by 8 bases and J by 6 bases, with 13 bases between the two germline ends. The CDR3 sequence is 13 residues long. The CDR3 DNA sequence: TGTGCCAGCCTTCGGGGCAAGGATGAAAAACTGTTTTTT. This codes for CASLRGKDEKLFF.

This sequence joins TRBV11-2 and TRBJ1-3; tentatively, D is TRBD1 (6 bases). The CDR3 totals 18 residues. Between the trimmed V and J ends, which lost 1 base and 2 bases, there was a span of 18 bases. CDR1 and CDR2 (germline): SGHAT, FQNNGV. The CDR3 coding sequence is TGTGCCAGCAGCTTAGGGATTCTTCGGGGGGCAGCTGGAAACACCATATATTTT. Protein: CASSLGILRGAAGNTIYF.

A single count supports this clone. The CDR3 DNA reads as TGTGCCAGCAGCCCGAGGACAGCAAACTATGGCTACACCTTC. Protein sequence: CASSPRTANYGYTF. The chain links TRBV7-2 to TRBJ1-2; TRBD1 might be the D (6 bases). CDR3 length: 14 residues. Per the germline V gene, CDR1 is SGHTA and CDR2 is FQGNSA. With 5 bases removed from V and 2 bases from J, the gap between germline ends came to 12 bases.

The V call is TRBV29-1, the J call TRBJ1-1; tentatively, D is TRBD1 (5 bases). The CDR3 contains 11 residues. Trimming shortened V by 5 bases and J by 6 bases, and 10 bases separated the two germline ends. CDR1 is SQVTM, CDR2 ANQGSEA, per germline. CDR3 loop: CSVRRGPEAFF. The CDR3 DNA is TGCAGCGTTAGAAGGGGACCTGAAGCTTTCTTT.